A selection of T cell receptor beta chains follows, all from one sample in a study of blood T cell repertoires in COVID-19. Produced via immunoSEQ multiplex PCR; TCRdb's table is partial and in-frame only. The table lists 340,000 or so clones, 83% of them singletons. The sequenced sample was peripheral blood. These receptors all stem from a man younger than 45 with active or convalescent COVID-19. CDR3s include the opening cysteine and the closing phenylalanine or tryptophan. A D gene is named only where the DNA matches it firmly. Size is omitted from some rows. Given values are once, few, many or a class for expanded clones.

v_gene: TRBV19
d_gene: TRBD1
j_gene: TRBJ1-5
abundance: -
CDR3aa: CASSKGTGGHQPQHF
CDR3nt: TGTGCCAGTAGTAAAGGGACAGGGGGGCATCAGCCCCAGCATTTT

v_gene: TRBV12-3/TRBV12-4
d_gene: TRBD2
j_gene: TRBJ2-1
abundance: -
CDR3aa: CASSFGLGVLFF
CDR3nt: TGTGCCAGCAGTTTCGGACTAGGGGTACTTTTCTTC

v_gene: TRBV4-2
d_gene: TRBD1
j_gene: TRBJ1-2
abundance: -
CDR3aa: CASSHGRGQGYGYTF
CDR3nt: TGTGCCAGCAGCCATGGGCGGGGACAGGGGTATGGCTACACCTTC

v_gene: TRBV6-4
d_gene: TRBD2
j_gene: TRBJ2-2
abundance: few
CDR3aa: CASKGLAGANTGELFF
CDR3nt: TGTGCCAGCAAAGGACTAGCGGGGGCGAACACCGGGGAGCTGTTTTTT

v_gene: TRBV9
d_gene: TRBD2
j_gene: TRBJ2-7
abundance: few
CDR3aa: CASSPGDYLSYEQYF
CDR3nt: TGTGCCAGCAGCCCCGGGGACTATCTATCCTACGAGCAGTACTTC

v_gene: TRBV19
d_gene: -
j_gene: TRBJ1-2
abundance: -
CDR3aa: CASSRRGINYGYTF
CDR3nt: TGTGCCAGTAGTAGGCGGGGAATTAACTATGGCTACACCTTC

v_gene: TRBV27
d_gene: -
j_gene: TRBJ1-2
abundance: once
CDR3aa: CASSPDRFGYTF
CDR3nt: TGTGCCAGCAGTCCCGACAGGTTTGGCTACACCTTC

v_gene: TRBV5-1
d_gene: -
j_gene: TRBJ2-1
abundance: -
CDR3aa: CASSLEDSTYNEQFF
CDR3nt: TGCGCCAGCAGCTTGGAAGACTCCACATACAATGAGCAGTTCTTC

v_gene: TRBV6-6
d_gene: -
j_gene: TRBJ1-1
abundance: -
CDR3aa: CASKNEARLEAFF
CDR3nt: TGTGCCAGCAAAAACGAAGCGCGGCTTGAAGCTTTCTTT

v_gene: TRBV5-4
d_gene: -
j_gene: TRBJ1-1
abundance: -
CDR3aa: CASFLTAPMNTEAFF
CDR3nt: TGTGCCAGCTTCTTGACAGCTCCTATGAACACTGAAGCTTTCTTT

v_gene: TRBV7-2
d_gene: -
j_gene: TRBJ2-3
abundance: -
CDR3aa: CASSMRQDTQYF
CDR3nt: TGTGCCAGCAGCATGAGGCAGGATACGCAGTATTTT

v_gene: TRBV5-1
d_gene: TRBD1
j_gene: TRBJ1-4
abundance: few
CDR3aa: CASSGWTGTDEKLFF
CDR3nt: TGCGCCAGCAGCGGCTGGACAGGGACGGATGAAAAACTGTTTTTT

v_gene: TRBV5-4
d_gene: TRBD2
j_gene: TRBJ2-6
abundance: -
CDR3aa: CASSTSGSSGANVLTF
CDR3nt: TGTGCCAGCAGCACCAGCGGGAGTTCTGGGGCCAACGTCCTGACTTTC

v_gene: TRBV4-3
d_gene: TRBD2
j_gene: TRBJ2-1
abundance: -
CDR3aa: CASSSSSREGNEQFF
CDR3nt: TGCGCCAGCAGCTCAAGTAGTCGGGAGGGGAATGAGCAGTTCTTC

v_gene: TRBV7-9
d_gene: TRBD1
j_gene: TRBJ1-3
abundance: few
CDR3aa: CASRPGTDSGNTIYF
CDR3nt: TGTGCCAGCAGACCCGGGACAGACTCTGGAAACACCATATATTTT

v_gene: TRBV5-4
d_gene: TRBD1
j_gene: TRBJ1-6
abundance: few
CDR3aa: CASSVDRGLSPLHF
CDR3nt: TGTGCCAGCAGCGTGGACAGGGGGCTTTCACCCCTCCACTTT

v_gene: TRBV5-1
d_gene: -
j_gene: TRBJ1-5
abundance: -
CDR3aa: CASSLGENQPQHF
CDR3nt: TGCGCCAGCAGCTTGGGAGAAAATCAGCCCCAGCATTTT

v_gene: TRBV19
d_gene: TRBD1
j_gene: TRBJ2-7
abundance: -
CDR3aa: CASSPGTGGRVYEQYF
CDR3nt: TGTGCCAGTAGCCCGGGGACAGGGGGTAGAGTCTACGAGCAGTACTTC

v_gene: TRBV19
d_gene: -
j_gene: TRBJ1-3
abundance: -
CDR3aa: CASSITTIDTIYF
CDR3nt: TGTGCCAGTAGTATAACGACAATCGACACCATATATTTT

v_gene: TRBV7-9
d_gene: -
j_gene: TRBJ1-4
abundance: -
CDR3aa: CASRPGTTDEKLFF
CDR3nt: TGTGCCAGCAGGCCCGGGACAACCGATGAAAAACTGTTTTTT

v_gene: TRBV5-1
d_gene: -
j_gene: TRBJ1-3
abundance: few
CDR3aa: CASSPRVSGNTIYF
CDR3nt: TGCGCCAGCAGCCCCAGGGTCTCTGGAAACACCATATATTTT

v_gene: TRBV7-9
d_gene: -
j_gene: TRBJ2-2
abundance: -
CDR3aa: CASSFPATGNTGELFF
CDR3nt: TGTGCCAGCAGCTTCCCAGCGACAGGAAACACCGGGGAGCTGTTTTTT

v_gene: TRBV7-2
d_gene: -
j_gene: TRBJ1-1
abundance: once
CDR3aa: CASSLQPGNTEAFF
CDR3nt: TGTGCCAGCAGCTTACAACCGGGGAACACTGAAGCTTTCTTT

v_gene: TRBV7-6
d_gene: -
j_gene: TRBJ1-2
abundance: -
CDR3aa: CASSSDQGLGYTF
CDR3nt: TGTGCCAGCAGTTCCGATCAGGGCCTTGGCTACACCTTC

v_gene: TRBV27
d_gene: -
j_gene: TRBJ2-5
abundance: -
CDR3aa: CASSLSRGETQYF
CDR3nt: TGTGCCAGCAGTTTATCTCGAGGAGAGACCCAGTACTTC

v_gene: TRBV7-3
d_gene: -
j_gene: TRBJ1-1
abundance: -
CDR3aa: CASSWQTGTEAFF
CDR3nt: TGTGCCAGCAGCTGGCAGACGGGCACTGAAGCTTTCTTT

v_gene: TRBV7-9
d_gene: TRBD1
j_gene: TRBJ1-3
abundance: -
CDR3aa: CASSFGQESPSGNTIYF
CDR3nt: TGTGCCAGCAGCTTCGGACAGGAATCTCCGTCTGGAAACACCATATATTTT

v_gene: TRBV5-1
d_gene: -
j_gene: TRBJ1-3
abundance: -
CDR3aa: CASTDGQHVPGNTIYF
CDR3nt: TGCGCCAGCACCGACGGACAGCATGTACCTGGAAACACCATATATTTT

v_gene: TRBV28
d_gene: TRBD2
j_gene: TRBJ2-3
abundance: -
CDR3aa: CASSLASLAGGGGDTQYF
CDR3nt: TGTGCCAGCAGTTTGGCCTCCCTAGCGGGAGGAGGTGGAGATACGCAGTATTTT

v_gene: TRBV27
d_gene: TRBD1
j_gene: TRBJ1-6
abundance: -
CDR3aa: CASSLDPDRDYNSPLHF
CDR3nt: TGTGCCAGCAGTTTAGATCCCGACAGGGACTATAATTCACCCCTCCACTTT

v_gene: TRBV4-2
d_gene: TRBD1
j_gene: TRBJ1-4
abundance: -
CDR3aa: CASSQERGRGDEKLFF
CDR3nt: TGTGCCAGCAGCCAAGAGAGGGGGCGTGGAGATGAAAAACTGTTTTTT

v_gene: TRBV7-8
d_gene: -
j_gene: TRBJ1-4
abundance: -
CDR3aa: CASSLVRGRENEKLFF
CDR3nt: TGTGCCAGCAGCTTAGTTCGCGGCAGAGAAAATGAAAAACTGTTTTTT

v_gene: TRBV7-9
d_gene: -
j_gene: TRBJ2-7
abundance: -
CDR3aa: CASSPGDTRAYEQYF
CDR3nt: TGTGCCAGCAGCCCAGGGGACACCCGGGCCTACGAGCAGTACTTC

v_gene: TRBV11-2
d_gene: TRBD1
j_gene: TRBJ1-1
abundance: -
CDR3aa: CASSLGTGPTEAFF
CDR3nt: TGTGCCAGCAGCTTAGGGACAGGGCCCACTGAAGCTTTCTTT

v_gene: TRBV7-6
d_gene: TRBD1
j_gene: TRBJ1-5
abundance: -
CDR3aa: CASSFGTGVNQPQHF
CDR3nt: TGTGCCAGCAGCTTCGGGACAGGGGTCAATCAGCCCCAGCATTTT

v_gene: TRBV29-1
d_gene: TRBD1
j_gene: TRBJ1-1
abundance: -
CDR3aa: CSGTGGPSNTEAFF
CDR3nt: TGCAGCGGGACAGGGGGTCCCTCGAACACTGAAGCTTTCTTT

v_gene: TRBV5-1
d_gene: -
j_gene: TRBJ1-4
abundance: -
CDR3aa: CASSAHSNEKLFF
CDR3nt: TGCGCCAGCAGCGCACATTCCAATGAAAAACTGTTTTTT

v_gene: TRBV7-3
d_gene: -
j_gene: TRBJ1-1
abundance: -
CDR3aa: CASSRGYGNTEAFF
CDR3nt: TGTGCCAGCAGCCGCGGCTACGGAAACACTGAAGCTTTCTTT

v_gene: TRBV29-1
d_gene: TRBD2
j_gene: TRBJ2-1
abundance: -
CDR3aa: CSANRLAGGQEQFF
CDR3nt: TGCAGCGCGAACCGCCTAGCGGGAGGTCAAGAGCAGTTCTTC

v_gene: TRBV18
d_gene: -
j_gene: TRBJ1-1
abundance: -
CDR3aa: CASSRGQGITEAFF
CDR3nt: TGTGCCAGCTCACGCGGGCAGGGGATCACTGAAGCTTTCTTT

v_gene: TRBV3-1/TRBV3-2
d_gene: -
j_gene: TRBJ1-5
abundance: -
CDR3aa: CASSQDTRSNQPQHF
CDR3nt: TGTGCCAGCAGCCAAGATACGAGGAGCAATCAGCCCCAGCATTTT

v_gene: TRBV5-1
d_gene: -
j_gene: TRBJ2-7
abundance: -
CDR3aa: CASSFGPRRSYEQYF
CDR3nt: TGCGCCAGCAGCTTCGGTCCTCGGAGGTCCTACGAGCAGTACTTC

v_gene: TRBV9
d_gene: -
j_gene: TRBJ2-2
abundance: few
CDR3aa: CASSVRGTGELFF
CDR3nt: TGTGCCAGCAGCGTAAGGGGCACCGGGGAGCTGTTTTTT

v_gene: TRBV6-4
d_gene: TRBD1
j_gene: TRBJ2-4
abundance: -
CDR3aa: CASSPNGQGGEVRYF
CDR3nt: TGTGCCAGCAGCCCCAATGGACAGGGGGGGGAAGTTCGGTACTTC

v_gene: TRBV5-4
d_gene: TRBD2
j_gene: TRBJ2-7
abundance: -
CDR3aa: CASSLSGRLDYEQYF
CDR3nt: TGTGCCAGCAGCCTAAGCGGGAGATTAGACTACGAGCAGTACTTC

v_gene: TRBV23-1
d_gene: TRBD2
j_gene: TRBJ2-7
abundance: -
CDR3aa: CASTRGGVKNEQYF
CDR3nt: TGCGCCAGCACCCGCGGGGGGGTCAAGAACGAGCAGTACTTC

v_gene: TRBV28
d_gene: -
j_gene: TRBJ1-5
abundance: -
CDR3aa: CASPPSAGQISNQPQHF
CDR3nt: TGTGCCAGCCCCCCCTCTGCTGGACAGATTAGCAATCAGCCCCAGCATTTT

v_gene: TRBV7-3
d_gene: TRBD2
j_gene: TRBJ2-2
abundance: -
CDR3aa: CASSPTSGGFTGELFF
CDR3nt: TGTGCCAGCAGCCCCACTAGCGGGGGGTTCACCGGGGAGCTGTTTTTT